This passage covers 21 T cell receptor beta chains from one sample sequenced in a study of blood T cell repertoires in COVID-19. The method was immunoSEQ multiplex PCR; TCRdb's version includes in-frame clones alone and lacks a portion of them. The sample shows around 230,000 clones, 87% of them seen only once. What was sequenced was PBMCs or T cells enriched from blood (not recorded which). The receptors were gathered from a man younger than 30 with acute COVID-19.

This sequence joins TRBV9 and TRBJ2-1, with 11 positions matching TRBD2. The J segment lost 5 bases and the V segment lost 7 bases, leaving 8 bases of the junction unmatched. The CDR3 runs 15 residues. Germline-derived CDR1 and CDR2 are SGDLS and YYNGEE. CDR3 coding DNA: TGTGCCAGCTCGCACGGGACTAGCGGAAACAATGAGCAGTTCTTC. Its protein is CASSHGTSGNNEQFF.

The chain joins TRBV2 to TRBJ2-7, with a tentative D call TRBD1 (6 bases). Germline V lookup: CDR1 SNHLY, CDR2 FYNNEI. The ends were cut back, 8 bases at V and 3 bases at J, with 14 bases in the middle. CDR3 length: 13 residues. This CDR3 is CASELQGIYEQYF. Here the CDR3 DNA reads TGTGCCAGCGAGCTTCAGGGGATCTACGAGCAGTACTTC.

CDR3 residues: CASSPNQDSYGYTF. The CDR3 DNA is TGTGCCAGCAGCCCAAACCAGGACAGCTATGGCTACACCTTC. This chain uses TRBV7-8 with TRBJ1-2; weak D call: TRBD1 (6 bases). Trimming stripped 5 bases from V and 4 bases from J, with 14 bases between. The germline V gene encodes CDR1 SGHVS and CDR2 FQNEAQ. The CDR3 extends over 14 amino acids.

The chain recombines TRBV7-8 with TRBJ1-4; a weak D match, TRBD1 (5 bases). V was shortened by 5 bases and J by 5 bases, with 15 bases between the two germline ends. The CDR3 extends over 15 amino acids. Germline V gene lookup returns CDR1 SGHVS and CDR2 FQNEAQ. The CDR3 reads CASSIHGAVNEKLFF. Written as DNA, the CDR3 is TGTGCCAGCAGCATCCATGGGGCTGTAAATGAAAAACTGTTTTTT.

The chain carries TRBV24-1 and TRBJ1-1; D is ambiguous. The V gene's germline CDR1 is KGHDR and CDR2 SFDVKD. CDR3 length: 13 amino acids. Trimming took off 3 bases at V and 1 base at J, with 5 bases between the two ends. CDR3: CATSDGGNTEAFF. CDR3 nucleotide sequence: TGTGCCACCAGTGATGGCGGGAACACTGAAGCTTTCTTT.

The chain uses TRBV5-8 and TRBJ1-2; 8 bases map to TRBD1. This CDR3 comprises 14 residues. Germline V gene lookup returns CDR1 SGHTS and CDR2 YDEGEE. The V and J ends lost 4 bases and 6 bases, in that order; junction bases with no gene match: 8. The CDR3 DNA reads as TGTGCCAGCAGCCTGGACAGGGAGGGCAATGGCTACACCTTC. This translates into CASSLDREGNGYTF.

This chain connects TRBV11-2 to TRBJ1-1; the D gene is possibly TRBD1 (6 bases). With 0 bases removed from V and 4 bases from J, the gap between germline ends came to 15 bases. Germline V gene data show CDR1 as SGHAT and CDR2 as FQNNGV. CDR3 length: 16 residues. The CDR3 nucleotides read TGTGCCAGCAGCTTAGATGAGAGGGGGTGGAGCACTGAAGCTTTCTTT. As protein: CASSLDERGWSTEAFF.

V and J are TRBV28 and TRBJ1-5; D remains unclear. V lost 2 bases to trimming and J lost 4 bases, with 9 bases between them. The CDR3 has 14 residues. CDR1 MDHEN and CDR2 SYDVKM come from the germline V gene. This chain's CDR3 is CASSLNLSNQPQHF. In DNA, the CDR3 is TGTGCCAGCAGTTTAAATCTGTCGAATCAGCCCCAGCATTTT.

This rearrangement joins TRBV27 to TRBJ2-7; TRBD2 matches at 13 bases. In germline, CDR1 is MNHEY, CDR2 SMNVEV (reference sequence). V lost 5 bases, J lost 6 bases, and 7 bases stayed unmatched. The CDR3 has 15 residues. The CDR3 bases are TGTGCCAGCAGTCCCGGGACTAGCGGGAAGGTCGAGCAGTACTTC. This gives the protein CASSPGTSGKVEQYF.

The genes are TRBV4-2 and TRBJ2-7, with a weak D call TRBD2 (6 bases). The CDR3 has 15 amino acids. V dropped 0 bases and J dropped 5 bases, with 14 bases sitting between them. CDR1 is LGHNA and CDR2 is YNFKEQ in the germline V gene. The CDR3 DNA reads TGTGCCAGCAGCCAAGAACGGGAGAGCTGGAACGAGCAGTACTTC. Protein: CASSQERESWNEQYF.

As regards this clone: This likely comes from a read error, as the CDR3 has no conserved phenylalanine or tryptophan at its end. The DNA is left out, because the CDR3 cannot be placed on it with certainty; the CDR3 is given as TCRdb lists it. The V and J genes are TRBV28 and TRBJ2-3; the table names TRBD1, a call not compared with the DNA. Germline assignment: CDR1 MDHEN and CDR2 SYDVKM. The CDR3 has 8 amino acids, counting both end residues. The CDR3 protein is CASSLSQI.

In this sample, this clone turned up once. Other DNA sequences in this sample translate to the same CDR3. The genes are TRBV19 and TRBJ2-7, with D possibly matching TRBD1 (6 bases). The CDR3 extends over 11 amino acids. V lost 6 bases and J lost 3, with 6 bases in between. Germline V gene sequence: CDR1 LNHDA, CDR2 SQIVND (reference sequence). CDR3 protein: CASRQGYEQYF. The CDR3 DNA follows: TGTGCCAGTAGACAGGGCTACGAGCAGTACTTC. Using reference TRBV19 and TRBJ2-7 for the parts outside the CDR3, the full variable domain is DGGITQSPKYLFRKEGQNVTLSCEQNLNHDAMYWYRQDPGQGLRLIYYSQIVNDFQKGDIAEGYSVSREKKESFPLTVTSAQKNPTAFYLCASRQGYEQYFGPGTRLTVT.

The rearrangement links TRBV11-2 to TRBJ2-3; 8 nucleotides align to TRBD1. Germline trimming cut 6 bases from V and 6 bases from J; bases unmatched to any gene: 5. Germline assignment: CDR1 SGHAT and CDR2 FQNNGV. The CDR3 consists of 13 residues. The CDR3 bases are TGTGCCAGCAGTTCTCAGGGGGCTGATACGCAGTATTTT. Protein sequence: CASSSQGADTQYF.

The CDR3 region is CASSDGTISYEQYF. In DNA form, the CDR3 reads TGTGCCAGCAGTGACGGGACTATCTCCTACGAGCAGTACTTC. This chain connects TRBV2 to TRBJ2-7, with TRBD2 matching 7 bases. The germline gives CDR1 SNHLY, CDR2 FYNNEI. V was pared by 3 bases and J by 0 bases, with 2 bases of the junction left unmatched. CDR3 length: 14 amino acids. Combining the CDR3 with reference TRBV2 and TRBJ2-7 gives the whole variable domain EPEVTQTPSHQVTQMGQEVILRCVPISNHLYFYWYRQILGQKVEFLVSFYNNEISEKSEIFDDQFSVERPDGSNFTLKIRSTKLEDSAMYFCASSDGTISYEQYFGPGTRLTVT.

This clone was detected only once. This rearrangement joins TRBV5-4 to TRBJ1-1; 7 bases map to TRBD1. Trimming cost V 2 bases and J 2 bases; bases outside gene matches: 9. Germline CDR1 and CDR2: SGHNT and YYREEE (reference sequence). The CDR3 loop spans 16 amino acids. The CDR3: CASSLELQGPNTEAFF. In DNA, the CDR3 is TGTGCCAGCAGCTTAGAATTACAGGGGCCCAACACTGAAGCTTTCTTT.

This rearrangement joins TRBV19 to TRBJ2-2; 9 bases fit TRBD1. CDR3 length equals 17 residues. V was pared by 10 bases and J by 6 bases, with 18 bases of the junction left unmatched. In germline, CDR1 is LNHDA, CDR2 SQIVND (reference sequence). This chain's CDR3 is CATNNWFRDREPGELFF. CDR3 DNA: TGTGCCACCAATAACTGGTTCCGGGACAGGGAGCCCGGGGAGCTGTTTTTT.

The V and J genes are TRBV4-1 and TRBJ2-2, with D possibly matching TRBD2 (7 bases). Germline CDR1 is MGHRA and CDR2 is YSYEKL. The ends were cut back, 1 base at V and 6 bases at J, with 18 bases in the middle. This CDR3 has 17 residues. CDR3 sequence reads: CASSQGVVGEGAGELFF. The CDR3 DNA follows: TGCGCCAGCAGCCAAGGCGTTGTCGGGGAGGGGGCCGGGGAGCTGTTTTTT.

The chain has TRBV27 and TRBJ1-1; TRBD1 might be the D (5 bases). Germline assignment: CDR1 MNHEY and CDR2 SMNVEV (reference sequence). V lost 0 bases to trimming and J lost 3 bases, with 8 bases between them. This CDR3 is 14 amino acids long. The CDR3 loop is CASSLSREDTEAFF. The CDR3 DNA follows: TGTGCCAGCAGTTTATCCAGGGAGGACACTGAAGCTTTCTTT.

The rearrangement uses TRBV9 and TRBJ2-1, with 8 bases aligning to TRBD2. J gave up 5 bases and V 4 bases, and 11 bases lay outside the gene matches. This CDR3 comprises 16 residues. Per the germline V gene, CDR1 is SGDLS and CDR2 is YYNGEE. CDR3 residues: CASSTQPSGLDNEQFF. CDR3 nucleotides: TGTGCCAGCAGCACCCAGCCTAGCGGGCTGGACAATGAGCAGTTCTTC.

CDR3 loop: CASNQGGSSSGNTIYF. In DNA form, the CDR3 reads TGTGCCAGCAACCAAGGGGGTAGTAGCTCTGGAAACACCATATATTTT. This chain links TRBV11-2 with TRBJ1-3; weak D call: TRBD1 (6 bases). The germline CDR1 and CDR2 sequences are SGHAT and FQNNGV. The CDR3 runs to 16 residues. V lost 7 bases, J lost 0 bases, and 16 bases lay in between.

This clone appeared once. This chain joins TRBV28 and TRBJ1-1; D is ambiguous. V was shortened by 6 bases and J by 3 bases, with 5 bases between the two germline ends. From germline, CDR1 is MDHEN and CDR2 SYDVKM. The CDR3 is made up of 11 amino acids. DNA for the CDR3: TGTGCCAGCAGAGACTACACTGAAGCTTTCTTT. Its translation is CASRDYTEAFF.